These 21 T cell receptor beta chains came from one sample sequenced in a study of T-cell memory formation after mild COVID-19. TCRdb passed the 5' RACE reads through MiXCR, listing each CDR3 protein once. The sample consists of a few hundred thousand distinct CDR3 sequences, 7% to 10% of them appearing once. The sequencing sample was made of PBMCs or a T cell subset sorted from them (not recorded which). These receptors came from a man between 18 and 35 years old who had mild COVID-19 (a few samples of this study predate the infection). Cell type and time point are not known.

This clonotype was observed at least ten times. The chain joins TRBV5-1 to TRBJ1-2, with D unclear. The CDR3 is made up of 14 amino acids. CDR1 and CDR2 (germline): SGHRS, YFSETQ. V was shortened by 0 bases and J by 4 bases, with 10 bases between the two germline ends. The CDR3 coding sequence is TGCGCCAGCAGCTTGGCACAGCGCAGCTATGGCTACACCTTC. Translation gives CASSLAQRSYGYTF.

This clonotype was observed a few times. V is TRBV2 and J is TRBJ2-7; a possible D gene is TRBD1 (5 bases). V dropped 3 bases and J dropped 0 bases, with 9 bases sitting between them. Germline values: CDR1 SNHLY, CDR2 FYNNEI. CDR3 length: 14 residues. DNA of the CDR3: TGTGCCAGCAGTGATTACAGGTCCTCCTACGAGCAGTACGTC. This sequence encodes CASSDYRSSYEQYV.

The chain combines TRBV12-3 or TRBV12-4 with TRBJ2-7; the match to TRBD1 covers 8 bases. The V and J ends lost 5 bases and 10 bases, in that order; junction bases with no gene match: 7. CDR3 size: 12 residues. CDR3 residues: CASSTTGGQQYV. CDR3 sequence (DNA): TGTGCCAGCAGTACCACAGGGGGTCAACAGTACGTC.

Many counts were recorded for this clonotype. The J gene is TRBJ2-2, the V gene TRBV7-9; D is possibly TRBD1 (5 bases). The germline V gene encodes CDR1 SEHNR and CDR2 FQNEAQ (reference sequence). V was clipped by 7 bases and J by 7 bases, with 13 bases between them. The CDR3 runs to 13 residues. Written as DNA, the CDR3 is TGTGCCAGCACCCCATCAGGGAACGGGGAGCTGTTTTTT. This encodes CASTPSGNGELFF.

This clonotype was seen many times. V usage is TRBV20-1 and J usage is TRBJ1-6; no definite D call. V lost 3 bases to trimming and J lost 6 bases, with 12 bases between them. This CDR3 has 14 residues. The germline gives CDR1 DFQATT, CDR2 SNEGSKA (reference sequence). The DNA for the CDR3 is TGCAGTGCTAGGCAAAGTAATCTTAATTCACCCCTCCACTTT. Amino acids: CSARQSNLNSPLHF.

This clonotype was found a few times. This chain joins TRBV4-1 and TRBJ2-7; 8 nucleotides agree with TRBD1. The CDR3 sequence is 14 residues long. V gave up 1 base and J gave up 4 bases; unmatched junction bases: 3. Germline V gene data show CDR1 as MGHRA and CDR2 as YSYEKL. The CDR3 region is CASSQVTGGYEQYV. The CDR3 nucleotides are TGCGCCAGCAGCCAAGTTACAGGGGGATACGAGCAGTACGTC.

This clonotype occurred many times. The chain is built from TRBV10-2 and TRBJ2-4; 9 nucleotides align to TRBD1. Trimming cost V 7 bases and J 7 bases; bases outside gene matches: 8. This CDR3 is built from 14 residues. In germline, CDR1 is WSHSY, CDR2 SAAADI. This chain's CDR3 is CASILDRGDNIQYF. Written as DNA, the CDR3 is TGCGCCAGCATCTTGGACAGGGGCGACAACATTCAGTACTTC.

The chain has TRBV28 and TRBJ2-3; 10 bases fit TRBD2. The V gene's germline CDR1 is MDHEN and CDR2 SYDVKM. This CDR3 has 15 amino acids. Trimming cost V 6 bases and J 2 bases; bases outside gene matches: 5. The CDR3 is CASSHSGGATDTQYF. The CDR3, as DNA: TGTGCCAGCAGCCACAGCGGGGGGGCCACAGATACGCAGTATTTT.

In this sample, this clonotype turned up many times. The rearrangement joins TRBV5-1 to TRBJ1-5, with TRBD1 identical over 8 bases. Germline V lookup: CDR1 SGHRS, CDR2 YFSETQ. Trimming cost V 4 bases and J 4 bases; bases outside gene matches: 7. This CDR3 spans 15 amino acids. As DNA, the CDR3 is TGCGCCAGCAGCGCGTCAGGGGGCCGGAATCAGCCCCAGCATTTT. This encodes CASSASGGRNQPQHF.

The V gene is TRBV7-9, the J gene TRBJ2-2, with a weak D call TRBD1 (5 bases). V was clipped by 5 bases and J by 7 bases, with 14 bases between them. Germline-derived CDR1 and CDR2 are SEHNR and FQNEAQ (reference sequence). The CDR3 sequence is 14 residues long. The CDR3 DNA sequence: TGTGCCAGCAGCATCGCAGGGTTGGTCGGGGAGCTGTTTTTT. This sequence encodes CASSIAGLVGELFF. Combining the CDR3 with reference TRBV7-9 and TRBJ2-2 gives the whole variable domain DTGVSQNPRHKITKRGQNVTFRCDPISEHNRLYWYRQTLGQGPEFLTYFQNEAQLEKSRLLSDRFSAERPKGSFSTLEIQRTEQGDSAMYLCASSIAGLVGELFFGEGSRLTVL.

Many counts were recorded for this clonotype. The genes are TRBV29-1 and TRBJ2-1; D might be TRBD2 (6 bases). Trimming removed 3 bases from V and 6 bases from J, with 12 bases in between. This CDR3 is 13 amino acids long. Germline V gene lookup returns CDR1 SQVTM and CDR2 ANQGSEA. CDR3 amino acids: CSVEVQGGNEQFF. CDR3 sequence (DNA): TGCAGCGTTGAGGTCCAGGGAGGCAATGAGCAGTTCTTC.

Ten or more counts support this clonotype. V and J are TRBV12-3 or TRBV12-4 and TRBJ1-1; D may be TRBD1 (6 bases). There are 15 residues in the CDR3. Deletions cut 1 base from V and 0 bases from J, with 9 bases between. For the CDR3, the DNA is TGTGCCAGCAGTTTAGGTGGGGGCATGAACACTGAAGCTTTCTTT. Residues: CASSLGGGMNTEAFF.

The chain recombines TRBV9 with TRBJ2-7; a weak D match, TRBD2 (6 bases). Deletions cut 10 bases from V and 8 bases from J, with 22 bases between. CDR3 size: 13 residues. Germline CDR1 and CDR2: SGDLS and YYNGEE. For the CDR3, the DNA is TGTGCCGGGACGGGGGATACGGTGTTAAAGCAGTACGTC. It yields the protein CAGTGDTVLKQYV.

The V call is TRBV12-3 or TRBV12-4, the J call TRBJ1-1; 9 bases map to TRBD1. The CDR3 is made up of 15 amino acids. Germline trimming cut 7 bases from V and 4 bases from J; bases unmatched to any gene: 10. The CDR3 is CASNLPTGGGTEAFF. CDR3 nucleotides: TGTGCCAGCAACCTACCTACAGGGGGCGGCACTGAAGCTTTCTTT.

This sequence joins TRBV29-1 and TRBJ1-1; 7 bases map to TRBD1. V lost 7 bases to trimming and J lost 6 bases; unmatched junction nucleotides: 8. The CDR3 length is 12 residues. Germline loops: CDR1 SQVTM, CDR2 ANQGSEA. CDR3 sequence: CSAQGQSPEAFF. The CDR3 DNA is TGCAGCGCACAGGGACAGTCCCCTGAAGCTTTCTTT.

In this sample, this clonotype turned up many times. This chain connects TRBV20-1 to TRBJ1-5; D unclear. V shed 5 bases and J shed 4 bases, with 18 bases lying between them. CDR1 is DFQATT, CDR2 SNEGSKA, per germline (reference sequence). The CDR3 has 15 residues. The CDR3 protein is CSADRYSTGNQPQHF. CDR3 nucleotide sequence: TGCAGTGCTGACCGATATTCGACGGGGAATCAGCCCCAGCATTTT.

This clonotype occurred a few times. The J gene is TRBJ1-4, the V gene TRBV4-3; tentative D call: TRBD1 (5 bases). The V gene lost 0 bases and the J gene lost 0 bases, with 11 bases spanning the gap. Germline CDR1 and CDR2: LGHNA and YSLEER. The CDR3 extends over 17 amino acids. In DNA form, the CDR3 reads TGCGCCAGCAGCCAAGAAGGCGGGGGGGCAACTAATGAAAAACTGTTTTTT. Protein product: CASSQEGGGATNEKLFF.

This clonotype was seen only a few times. One end of the junction varies from germline; a read error may be responsible. The V call is TRBV7-7, the J call TRBJ1-1; D is undetermined. CDR3 size: 13 residues. Germline lookup yields CDR1 SSHAT and CDR2 FNYEAQ (reference sequence). The CDR3 is CASSLDEGTEAFF. CDR3 nucleotides: TGTGCTAGCAGCTTAGACGAGGGCACTGAAGCTTTCTTT.

Ten or more counts support this clonotype. This chain uses TRBV12-3 or TRBV12-4 with TRBJ2-3; no firm D call. The V end was cut by 3 bases, the J end by 0 bases, with 13 bases between. The CDR3 covers 16 residues. The CDR3: CASSLGISGSTDTQYF. CDR3 coding DNA: TGTGCCAGCAGTTTGGGGATTTCGGGTAGCACAGATACGCAGTATTTT.

This chain joins TRBV5-1 and TRBJ2-5, with 8 bases aligning to TRBD1. J gave up 4 bases and V 0 bases, and 2 bases lay outside the gene matches. The CDR3 has 14 amino acids. Germline-derived CDR1 and CDR2 are SGHRS and YFSETQ. DNA of the CDR3: TGCGCCAGCAGCTTGGTACAGGGGGTAGAGACCCAGTACTTC. Translated, it gives CASSLVQGVETQYF.

The chain is built from TRBV7-2 and TRBJ2-5; D gene unclear. Germline V CDR1 and CDR2: SGHTA, FQGNSA. Between the trimmed V and J ends, which lost 1 base and 0 bases, there was a span of 15 bases. CDR3 length: 17 amino acids. CDR3 residues: CASSLVVLSRYQETQYF. CDR3 DNA sequence: TGTGCCAGCAGCTTAGTTGTGCTTAGCAGGTACCAAGAGACCCAGTACTTC. The variable domain in full, with the rest retrieved from reference TRBV7-2 and TRBJ2-5, is GAGVSQSPSNKVTEKGKDVELRCDPISGHTALYWYRQSLGQGLEFLIYFQGNSAPDKSGLPSDRFSAERTGGSVSTLTIQRTQQEDSAVYLCASSLVVLSRYQETQYFGPGTRLLVL.